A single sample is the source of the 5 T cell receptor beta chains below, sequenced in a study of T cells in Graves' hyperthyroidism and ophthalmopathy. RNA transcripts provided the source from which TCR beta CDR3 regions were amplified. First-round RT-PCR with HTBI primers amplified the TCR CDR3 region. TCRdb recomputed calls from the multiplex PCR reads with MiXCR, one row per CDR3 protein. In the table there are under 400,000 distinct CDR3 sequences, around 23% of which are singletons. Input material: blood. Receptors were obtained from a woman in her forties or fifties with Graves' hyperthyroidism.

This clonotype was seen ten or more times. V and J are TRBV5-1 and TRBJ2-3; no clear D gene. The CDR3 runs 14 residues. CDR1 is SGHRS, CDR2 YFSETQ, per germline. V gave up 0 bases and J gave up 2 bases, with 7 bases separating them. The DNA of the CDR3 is TGCGCCAGCAGCTTGGGGCACGTCACAGATACGCAGTATTTT. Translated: CASSLGHVTDTQYF.

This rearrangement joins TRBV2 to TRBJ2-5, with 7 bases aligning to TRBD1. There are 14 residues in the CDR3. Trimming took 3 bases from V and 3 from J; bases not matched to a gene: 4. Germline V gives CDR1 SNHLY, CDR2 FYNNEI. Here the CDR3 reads CASSDPDREETQYF. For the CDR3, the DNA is TGTGCCAGCAGTGATCCCGACAGGGAAGAGACCCAGTACTTC. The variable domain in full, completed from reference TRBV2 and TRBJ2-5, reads EPEVTQTPSHQVTQMGQEVILRCVPISNHLYFYWYRQILGQKVEFLVSFYNNEISEKSEIFDDQFSVERPDGSNFTLKIRSTKLEDSAMYFCASSDPDREETQYFGPGTRLLVL.

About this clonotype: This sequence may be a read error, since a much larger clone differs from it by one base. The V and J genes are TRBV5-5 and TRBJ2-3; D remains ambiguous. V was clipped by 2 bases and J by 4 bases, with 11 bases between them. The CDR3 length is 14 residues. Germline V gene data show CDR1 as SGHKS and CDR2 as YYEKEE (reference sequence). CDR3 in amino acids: CASSFSGPPDTQYF. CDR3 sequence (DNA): TGTGCCAGCAGCTTTTCCGGGCCCCCAGATACGCAGTATTTT. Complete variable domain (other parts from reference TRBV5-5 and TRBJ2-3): DAGVTQSPTHLIKTRGQQVTLRCSPISGHKSVSWYQQVLGQGPQFIFQYYEKEERGRGNFPDRFSARQFPNYSSELNVNALLLGDSALYLCASSFSGPPDTQYFGPGTRLTVL.

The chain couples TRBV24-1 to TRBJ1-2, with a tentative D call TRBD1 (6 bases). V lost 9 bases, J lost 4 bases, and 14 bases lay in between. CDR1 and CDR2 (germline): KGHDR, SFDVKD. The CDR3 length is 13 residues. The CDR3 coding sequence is TGTGCCACCTCCGAGGGGGGGGGCTATGGCTACACCTTC. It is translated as CATSEGGGYGYTF.

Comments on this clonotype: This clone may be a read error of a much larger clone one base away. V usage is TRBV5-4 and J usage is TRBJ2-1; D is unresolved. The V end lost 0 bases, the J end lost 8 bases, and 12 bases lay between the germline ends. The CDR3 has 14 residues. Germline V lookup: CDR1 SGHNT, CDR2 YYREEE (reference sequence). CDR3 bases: TGTGCCAGCAGCTTGGGACTGGATTACGATGAGCAGTTCTTC. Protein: CASSLGLDYDEQFF.